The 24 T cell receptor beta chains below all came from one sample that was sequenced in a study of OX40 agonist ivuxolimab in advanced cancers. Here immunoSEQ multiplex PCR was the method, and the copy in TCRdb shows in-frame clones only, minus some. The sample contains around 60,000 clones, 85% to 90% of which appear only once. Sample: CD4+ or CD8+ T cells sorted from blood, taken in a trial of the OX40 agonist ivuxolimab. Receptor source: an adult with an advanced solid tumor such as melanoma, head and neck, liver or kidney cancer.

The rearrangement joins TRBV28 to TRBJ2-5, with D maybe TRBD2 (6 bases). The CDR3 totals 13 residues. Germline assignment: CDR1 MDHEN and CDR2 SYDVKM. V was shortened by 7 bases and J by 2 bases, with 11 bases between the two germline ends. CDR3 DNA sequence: TGTGCCAGCACCCAGGGAGGACAAGAGACCCAGTACTTC. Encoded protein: CASTQGGQETQYF.

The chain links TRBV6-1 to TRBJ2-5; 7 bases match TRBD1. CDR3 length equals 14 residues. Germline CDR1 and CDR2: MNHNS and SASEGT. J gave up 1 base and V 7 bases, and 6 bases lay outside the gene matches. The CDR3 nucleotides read TGTGCCAGCACCCCTGACAGGGCCCAAGAGACCCAGTACTTC. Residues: CASTPDRAQETQYF.

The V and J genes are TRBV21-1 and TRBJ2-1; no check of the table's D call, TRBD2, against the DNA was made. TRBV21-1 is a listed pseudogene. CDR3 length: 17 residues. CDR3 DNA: TGTGCCAGCAGTTGGAGTTTAGCTACACCATCCGACAATGAGCAGTTCTTC. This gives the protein CASSWSLATPSDNEQFF.

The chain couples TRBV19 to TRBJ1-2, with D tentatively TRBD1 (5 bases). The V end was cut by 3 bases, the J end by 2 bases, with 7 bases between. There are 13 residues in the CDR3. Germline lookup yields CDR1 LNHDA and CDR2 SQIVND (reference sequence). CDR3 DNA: TGTGCCAGTAGTATGTGGGGGAACTATGGCTACACCTTC. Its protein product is CASSMWGNYGYTF. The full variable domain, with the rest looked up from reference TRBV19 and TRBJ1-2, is DGGITQSPKYLFRKEGQNVTLSCEQNLNHDAMYWYRQDPGQGLRLIYYSQIVNDFQKGDIAEGYSVSREKKESFPLTVTSAQKNPTAFYLCASSMWGNYGYTFGSGTRLTVV.

CDR3 protein: CASSINYGYTF. As DNA, the CDR3 is TGTGCCAGCAGTATTAACTATGGCTACACCTTC. V gene TRBV28 combines with J gene TRBJ1-2; D call uncertain. Germline V gene lookup returns CDR1 MDHEN and CDR2 SYDVKM. The CDR3 runs 11 residues. Trimming stripped 5 bases from V and 1 base from J, with 2 bases between.

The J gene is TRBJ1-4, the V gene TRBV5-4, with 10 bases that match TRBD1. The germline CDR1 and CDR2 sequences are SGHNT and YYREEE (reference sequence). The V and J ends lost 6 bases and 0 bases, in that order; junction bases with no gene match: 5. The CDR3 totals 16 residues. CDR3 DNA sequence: TGTGCCAGCACGCGGACAGGGGGTGCAACTAATGAAAAACTGTTTTTT. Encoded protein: CASTRTGGATNEKLFF.

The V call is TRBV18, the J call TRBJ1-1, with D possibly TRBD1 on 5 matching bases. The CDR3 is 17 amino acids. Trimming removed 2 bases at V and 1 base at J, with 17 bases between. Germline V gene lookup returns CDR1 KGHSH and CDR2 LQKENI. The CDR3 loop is CASSPEVAGRANTEAFF. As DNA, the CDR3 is TGTGCCAGCTCACCAGAAGTGGCAGGGAGGGCGAACACTGAAGCTTTCTTT.

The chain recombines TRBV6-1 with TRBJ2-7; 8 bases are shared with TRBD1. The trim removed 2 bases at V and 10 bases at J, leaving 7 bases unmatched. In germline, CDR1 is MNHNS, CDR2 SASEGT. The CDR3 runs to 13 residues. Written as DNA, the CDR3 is TGTGCCAGCAGTGAAATCACAGGACAGGGCCAGTACTTC. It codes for CASSEITGQGQYF.

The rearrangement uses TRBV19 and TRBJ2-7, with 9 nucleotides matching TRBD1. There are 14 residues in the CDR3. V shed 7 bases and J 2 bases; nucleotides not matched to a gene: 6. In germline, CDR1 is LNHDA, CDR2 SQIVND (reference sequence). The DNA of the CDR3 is TGTGCCAGTAAGCCGGGACAGGGAACCTACGAGCAGTACTTC. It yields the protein CASKPGQGTYEQYF.

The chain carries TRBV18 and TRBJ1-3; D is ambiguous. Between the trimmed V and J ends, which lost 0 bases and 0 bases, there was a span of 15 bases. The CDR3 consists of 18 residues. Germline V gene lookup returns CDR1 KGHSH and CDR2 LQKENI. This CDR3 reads CASSPPNQTPPSGNTIYF. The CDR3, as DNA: TGTGCCAGCTCACCACCGAATCAGACACCACCCTCTGGAAACACCATATATTTT.

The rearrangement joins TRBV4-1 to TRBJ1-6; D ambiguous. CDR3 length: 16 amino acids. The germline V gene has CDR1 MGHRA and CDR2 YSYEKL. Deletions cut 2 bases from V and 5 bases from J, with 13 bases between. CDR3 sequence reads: CASSQRPEGNNSPLHF. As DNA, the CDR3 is TGCGCCAGCAGCCAACGGCCGGAGGGAAATAATTCACCCCTCCACTTT.

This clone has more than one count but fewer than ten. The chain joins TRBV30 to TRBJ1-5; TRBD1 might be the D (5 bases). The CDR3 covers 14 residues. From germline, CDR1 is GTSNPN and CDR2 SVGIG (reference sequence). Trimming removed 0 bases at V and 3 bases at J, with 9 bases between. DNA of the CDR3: TGTGCCTGGAGTGTACTGGGGGTCAATCAGCCCCAGCATTTT. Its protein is CAWSVLGVNQPQHF.

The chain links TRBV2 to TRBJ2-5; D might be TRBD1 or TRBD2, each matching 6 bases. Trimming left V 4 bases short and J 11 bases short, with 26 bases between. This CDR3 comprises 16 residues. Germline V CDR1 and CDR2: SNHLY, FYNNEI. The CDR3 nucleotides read TGTGCCAGCAGTGGGATGGGGGGCCCTCCGAAGGATGAGCAGTACTTC. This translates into CASSGMGGPPKDEQYF.

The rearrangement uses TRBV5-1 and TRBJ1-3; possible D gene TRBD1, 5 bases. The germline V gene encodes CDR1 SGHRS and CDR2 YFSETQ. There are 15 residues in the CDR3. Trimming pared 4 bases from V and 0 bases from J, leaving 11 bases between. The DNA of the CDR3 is TGCGCCAGCAGCCGTGACAGAACCTCTGGAAACACCATATATTTT. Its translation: CASSRDRTSGNTIYF.

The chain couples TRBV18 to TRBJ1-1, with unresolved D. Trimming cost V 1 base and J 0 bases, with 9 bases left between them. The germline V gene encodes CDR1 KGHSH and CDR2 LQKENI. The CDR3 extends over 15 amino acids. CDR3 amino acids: CASSPQDSLNTEAFF. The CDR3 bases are TGTGCCAGCTCACCACAGGATAGCCTGAACACTGAAGCTTTCTTT. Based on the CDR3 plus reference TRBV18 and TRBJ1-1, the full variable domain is NAGVMQNPRHLVRRRGQEARLRCSPMKGHSHVYWYRQLPEEGLKFMVYLQKENIIDESGMPKERFSAEFPKEGPSILRIQQVVRGDSAAYFCASSPQDSLNTEAFFGQGTRLTVV.

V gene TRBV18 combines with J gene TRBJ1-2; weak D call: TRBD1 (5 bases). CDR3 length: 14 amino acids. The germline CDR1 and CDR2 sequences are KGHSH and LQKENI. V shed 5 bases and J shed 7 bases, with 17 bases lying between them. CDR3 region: CASSADQGAGGYTF. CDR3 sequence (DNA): TGTGCCAGCTCAGCCGACCAGGGAGCGGGTGGCTACACCTTC.

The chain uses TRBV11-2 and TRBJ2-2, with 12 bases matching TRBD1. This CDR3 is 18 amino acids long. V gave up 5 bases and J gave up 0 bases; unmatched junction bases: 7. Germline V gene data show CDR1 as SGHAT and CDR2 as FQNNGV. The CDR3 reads CASSPRGTGGANTGELFF. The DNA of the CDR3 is TGTGCCAGCAGCCCCCGAGGGACAGGGGGCGCGAACACCGGGGAGCTGTTTTTT.

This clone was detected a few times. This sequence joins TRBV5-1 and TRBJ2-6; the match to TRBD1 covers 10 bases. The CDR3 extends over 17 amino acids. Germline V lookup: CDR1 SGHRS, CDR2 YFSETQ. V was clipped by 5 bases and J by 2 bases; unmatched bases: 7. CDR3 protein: CASRQGQGSPGANVLTF. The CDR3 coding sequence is TGCGCCAGCAGACAGGGACAGGGGTCCCCTGGGGCCAACGTCCTGACTTTC.

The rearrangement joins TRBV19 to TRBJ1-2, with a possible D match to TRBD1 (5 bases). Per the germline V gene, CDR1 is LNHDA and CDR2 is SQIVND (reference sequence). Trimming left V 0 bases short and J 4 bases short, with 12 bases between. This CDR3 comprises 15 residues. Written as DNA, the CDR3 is TGTGCCAGTAGTATAGACGAGGGGCCTTTCTATGGCTACACCTTC. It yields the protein CASSIDEGPFYGYTF.

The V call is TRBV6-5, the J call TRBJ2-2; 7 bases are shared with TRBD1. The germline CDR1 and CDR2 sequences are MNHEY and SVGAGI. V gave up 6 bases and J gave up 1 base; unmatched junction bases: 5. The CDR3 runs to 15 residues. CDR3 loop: CASRQDRRNTGELFF. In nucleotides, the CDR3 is TGTGCCAGCAGACAGGACAGGAGGAACACCGGGGAGCTGTTTTTT.

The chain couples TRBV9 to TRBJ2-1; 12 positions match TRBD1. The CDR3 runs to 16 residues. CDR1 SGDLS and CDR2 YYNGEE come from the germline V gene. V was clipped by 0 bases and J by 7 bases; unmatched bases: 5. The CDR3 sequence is CASSVEGTGGKNEQFF. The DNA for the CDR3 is TGTGCCAGCAGCGTAGAAGGGACAGGGGGCAAAAATGAGCAGTTCTTC.

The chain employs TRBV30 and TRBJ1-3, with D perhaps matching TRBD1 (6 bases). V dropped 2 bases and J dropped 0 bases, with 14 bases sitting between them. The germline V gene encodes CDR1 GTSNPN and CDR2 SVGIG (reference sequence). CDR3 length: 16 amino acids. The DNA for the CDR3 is TGTGCCTGGAGTTGGGCGGGGGGCAACTCTGGAAACACCATATATTTT. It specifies CAWSWAGGNSGNTIYF.

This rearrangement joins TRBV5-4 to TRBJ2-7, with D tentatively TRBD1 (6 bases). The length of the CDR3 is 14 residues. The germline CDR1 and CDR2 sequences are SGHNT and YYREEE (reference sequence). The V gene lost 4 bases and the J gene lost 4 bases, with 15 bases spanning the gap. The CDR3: CASSIGTRGYEQYF. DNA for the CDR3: TGTGCCAGCAGCATCGGGACAAGGGGGTACGAGCAGTACTTC. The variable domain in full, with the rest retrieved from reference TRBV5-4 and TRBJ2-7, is ETGVTQSPTHLIKTRGQQVTLRCSSQSGHNTVSWYQQALGQGPQFIFQYYREEENGRGNFPPRFSGLQFPNYSSELNVNALELDDSALYLCASSIGTRGYEQYFGPGTRLTVT.

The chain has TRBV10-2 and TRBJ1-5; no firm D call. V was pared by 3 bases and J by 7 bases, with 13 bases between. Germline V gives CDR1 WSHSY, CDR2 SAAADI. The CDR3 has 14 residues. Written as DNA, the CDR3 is TGCGCCAGCAGTGATTCTCCTACACGGCAGCCCCAGCATTTT. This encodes CASSDSPTRQPQHF.